Listed below are T cell receptor beta chains from one sample, sequenced in a study of response to subunit inactivated influenza vaccine. TCRdb fed the RT-PCR reads into MiXCR, producing one record per CDR3 protein. Of about 540,000 distinct CDR3 sequences listed, approximately 24% were seen once; the top ten hold approximately 2.9%. These data were also reused for a study on T cells expressing NK-cell markers.

Sequencing was performed on CD4+ T cells sorted from PBMCs, taken roughly 13 days after vaccination. The receptors here all came from a man aged 45-65 years who received an inactivated influenza vaccine. CDR3s include the opening cysteine and the closing phenylalanine or tryptophan. A D gene is named only where the DNA matches it firmly. Size is stated for part of the rows, as once, few or many counts, or as a class when the clone is expanded.

D,size,V,J,CDR3,DNA
TRBD1,few,TRBV5-1,TRBJ2-1,CASSLEGAAYNEQFF,TGCGCCAGCAGCTTGGAGGGGGCCGCTTACAATGAGCAGTTCTTC
TRBD2,.,TRBV7-3,TRBJ2-1,CASSLSGGRATNEQFF,TGTGCCAGCAGCTTAAGTGGCGGGAGGGCCACGAATGAGCAGTTCTTC
.,few,TRBV20-1,TRBJ1-2,CSAREHVPGAFGYTF,TGCAGTGCTAGGGAGCATGTACCGGGGGCATTTGGCTACACCTTC
.,.,TRBV7-6,TRBJ2-7,CASSSFSSYEQYF,TGTGCCAGCAGCTCTTTTAGCTCCTACGAGCAGTACTTC
.,few,TRBV18,TRBJ1-5,CASSPTGPLSNQPQHF,TGTGCCAGCTCACCGACAGGTCCGCTGAGCAATCAGCCCCAGCATTTT
TRBD2,.,TRBV28,TRBJ2-7,CASSGLAGADYEQYF,TGTGCCAGCAGCGGACTAGCGGGAGCCGACTACGAGCAGTACTTC
TRBD1,few,TRBV5-1,TRBJ1-1,CASSLGGQLGTEAFF,TGCGCCAGCAGCTTAGGGGGCCAGCTTGGCACTGAAGCTTTCTTT
.,.,TRBV7-9,TRBJ2-7,CASSLAGTRTNEQYF,TGTGCCAGCAGCTTAGCGGGGACACGCACCAACGAGCAGTACTTC
TRBD2,.,TRBV6-5,TRBJ2-2,CASSYWRERGGELFF,TGTGCCAGCAGTTACTGGCGGGAGAGGGGAGGGGAGCTGTTTTTT
.,few,TRBV2,TRBJ2-2,CASSDIRLPGDTGELFF,TGTGCCAGCAGTGACATTAGGCTCCCCGGTGACACCGGGGAGCTGTTTTTT
TRBD1,many,TRBV18,TRBJ2-1,CASSPTQQGPHEQFF,TGTGCCAGCTCACCAACCCAACAGGGGCCCCATGAGCAGTTCTTC
.,few,TRBV30,TRBJ2-5,CAWSLQGNPVSQYF,TGTGCCTGGAGTCTTCAGGGGAACCCGGTGTCCCAGTACTTC
.,few,TRBV12-3/TRBV12-4,TRBJ2-5,CASSFGGGKTQYF,TGTGCCAGCAGTTTTGGGGGCGGAAAGACCCAGTACTTC
.,.,TRBV5-1,TRBJ1-2,CASSLDHGKNYGYTF,TGCGCCAGCAGCTTGGACCACGGAAAGAACTATGGCTACACCTTC
.,.,TRBV10-3,TRBJ1-4,CAISDSHEKLFF,TGTGCCATCAGTGACAGCCACGAAAAACTGTTTTTT
TRBD1,few,TRBV28,TRBJ2-1,CATAPILPTGGDEQFF,TGTGCCACCGCCCCAATTCTCCCGACAGGGGGCGATGAGCAGTTCTTC
TRBD1,few,TRBV29-1,TRBJ2-2,CSVLDRASTGELFF,TGCAGCGTTTTAGACAGGGCTAGCACCGGGGAGCTGTTTTTT
.,few,TRBV4-1,TRBJ2-2,CASSRMGGPGELFF,TGCGCCAGCAGCCGGATGGGGGGGCCCGGGGAGCTGTTTTTT
TRBD2,once,TRBV9,TRBJ2-1,CASSVASGRDDEQFF,TGTGCCAGCAGCGTAGCAAGCGGGAGGGATGATGAGCAGTTCTTC
TRBD2,few,TRBV5-1,TRBJ2-2,CASSLTPSGSSGELFF,TGCGCCAGCAGCTTGACCCCTAGCGGGAGCTCCGGGGAGCTGTTTTTT
.,.,TRBV6-1,TRBJ2-7,CASSRVGASALSTYEQYF,TGTGCCAGCAGCCGAGTGGGGGCCTCCGCGCTCTCAACCTACGAGCAGTACTTC
.,.,TRBV4-3,TRBJ2-7,CASSQGRQIYEQYF,TGCGCCAGCAGTCAGGGACGACAGATCTACGAGCAGTACTTC
TRBD2,few,TRBV9,TRBJ2-5,CASSVAGGSGETQYF,TGTGCCAGCAGCGTGGCGGGGGGCTCTGGGGAGACCCAGTACTTC
.,once,TRBV11-3,TRBJ1-1,CASSRHKAREAFF,TGTGCCAGCAGCAGACATAAGGCCCGGGAAGCTTTCTTT
.,.,TRBV10-3,TRBJ1-2,CAISGAGAGYTF,TGTGCCATCAGTGGCGCCGGGGCGGGCTACACCTTC
.,.,TRBV5-1,TRBJ1-4,CASSYYAGTNEKLFF,TGCGCCAGCAGCTACTATGCCGGAACTAATGAAAAACTGTTTTTT
.,.,TRBV5-1,TRBJ1-2,CASSLSLGDVGGYTF,TGCGCCAGCAGCTTGTCACTGGGGGATGTGGGCGGCTACACCTTC
.,.,TRBV5-5,TRBJ1-2,CASSSPALYGYTF,TGTGCCAGCAGCTCTCCGGCTCTTTATGGCTACACCTTC
.,few,TRBV4-1,TRBJ2-2,CASSQASQTANTGELFF,TGCGCCAGCAGCCAAGCTAGTCAAACAGCCAACACCGGGGAGCTGTTTTTT
.,few,TRBV5-1,TRBJ2-7,CASSFGTAGAYEQYF,TGCGCCAGCAGCTTCGGGACAGCGGGGGCCTACGAGCAGTACTTC
.,.,TRBV7-2,TRBJ1-6,CASSLRAPGNSPLHF,TGTGCCAGCAGCTTAAGGGCTCCGGGAAATTCACCCCTCCACTTT
.,.,TRBV29-1,TRBJ2-7,CSVEGTRQAGEQYF,TGCAGCGTTGAAGGGACCAGACAGGCGGGCGAGCAGTACTTC
.,.,TRBV28,TRBJ1-2,CASSVRDYYGYTF,TGTGCCAGCAGTGTGAGGGACTACTATGGCTACACCTTC
.,.,TRBV4-3,TRBJ2-7,CASSQDLPRGIIYEQYF,TGCGCCAGCAGCCAAGATCTCCCCAGGGGCATAATATACGAGCAGTACTTC
TRBD2,.,TRBV6-2/TRBV6-3,TRBJ2-1,CASRQLAGLYNEQFF,TGTGCCAGCAGGCAGTTAGCGGGGCTCTACAATGAGCAGTTCTTC
.,many,TRBV7-2,TRBJ2-3,CASSSRPSTDTQYF,TGTGCCAGCAGCTCCCGTCCGAGCACAGATACGCAGTATTTT
TRBD2,few,TRBV7-7,TRBJ2-5,CASSSLLAGEETQYF,TGTGCTAGCAGTTCCCTCCTAGCGGGGGAAGAGACCCAGTACTTC
.,few,TRBV10-3,TRBJ1-1,CAISTDRNTEAFF,TGTGCCATCAGTACTGATAGGAACACTGAAGCTTTCTTT
.,few,TRBV28,TRBJ2-1,CASSLKAAKLSYNEQFF,TGTGCCAGCAGTTTAAAGGCAGCGAAGCTTTCTTACAATGAGCAGTTCTTC
.,.,TRBV20-1,TRBJ2-5,CSAQDQFQETQYF,TGCAGTGCCCAGGACCAATTCCAAGAGACCCAGTACTTC
.,few,TRBV5-1,TRBJ1-4,CASSLSIPTNEKLFF,TGCGCCAGCAGCTTAAGTATCCCAACTAATGAAAAACTGTTTTTT
.,few,TRBV10-2,TRBJ2-7,CASIRASSSYEQYF,TGCGCCAGCATTCGGGCCTCATCCTCCTACGAGCAGTACTTC
.,.,TRBV24-1,TRBJ2-1,CATSEGIGEQFF,TGTGCCACCAGTGAGGGTATTGGTGAGCAGTTCTTC
.,few,TRBV20-1,TRBJ1-5,CSAIRLVNQPQHF,TGCAGTGCTATCCGGCTCGTCAATCAGCCCCAGCATTTT
.,few,TRBV24-1,TRBJ2-5,CATSDLEAGQQETQYF,TGTGCCACCAGTGATTTGGAGGCAGGGCAACAAGAGACCCAGTACTTC